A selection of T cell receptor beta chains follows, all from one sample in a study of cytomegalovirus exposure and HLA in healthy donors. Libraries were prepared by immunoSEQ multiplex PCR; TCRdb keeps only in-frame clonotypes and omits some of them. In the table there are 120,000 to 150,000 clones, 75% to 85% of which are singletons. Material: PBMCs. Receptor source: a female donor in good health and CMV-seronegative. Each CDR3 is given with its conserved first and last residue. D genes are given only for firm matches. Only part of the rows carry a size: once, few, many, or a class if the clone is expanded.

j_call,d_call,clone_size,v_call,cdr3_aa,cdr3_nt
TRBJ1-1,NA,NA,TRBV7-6,CASSPGRGGEAFF,TGTGCCAGCAGCCCCGGGAGGGGGGGTGAAGCTTTCTTT
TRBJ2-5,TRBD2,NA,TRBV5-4,CASSFLTSGRETQYF,TGTGCCAGCAGCTTTTTAACTAGCGGGAGGGAGACCCAGTACTTC
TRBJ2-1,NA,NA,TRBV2,CASSESRREEQFF,TGTGCCAGCAGTGAATCAAGGAGGGAGGAGCAGTTCTTC
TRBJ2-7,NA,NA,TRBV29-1,CCKEKAAYEQYF,TGTTGCAAGGAGAAGGCGGCATACGAGCAGTACTTC
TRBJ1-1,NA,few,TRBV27,CASHLNTRAFF,TGTGCCTCCCACCTAAATACCAGGGCTTTCTTT
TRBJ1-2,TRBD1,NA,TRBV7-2,CASSPGQLLYGYTF,TGTGCCAGCAGCCCGGGACAGCTCCTCTATGGCTACACCTTC
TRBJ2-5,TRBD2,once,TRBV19,CASSSGRETQYF,TGTGCCAGTAGTAGCGGGAGAGAGACCCAGTACTTC
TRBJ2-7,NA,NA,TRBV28,CASSLIRRSYEQYF,TGTGCCAGCAGTTTAATCCGTCGCTCCTACGAGCAGTACTTC
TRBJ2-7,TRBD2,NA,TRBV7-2,CASSPRLAGESYEQYF,TGTGCCAGCAGCCCTAGACTAGCGGGGGAGTCCTACGAGCAGTACTTC
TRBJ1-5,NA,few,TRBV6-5,CASSYSSSNQPQHF,TGTGCCAGCAGTTACTCGAGTAGCAATCAGCCCCAGCATTTT
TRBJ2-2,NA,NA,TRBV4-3,CASSPQAGANTGELFF,TGCGCCAGCAGCCCCCAGGCCGGGGCGAACACCGGGGAGCTGTTTTTT
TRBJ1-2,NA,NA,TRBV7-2,CASSLVYSEYGYTF,TGTGCCAGCAGCTTAGTATATTCAGAATATGGCTACACCTTC
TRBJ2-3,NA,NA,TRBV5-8,CASSPRDFADTQYF,TGTGCCAGCAGTCCGAGGGACTTTGCAGATACGCAGTATTTT
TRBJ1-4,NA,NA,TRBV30,CAWSVDSTDEKLFF,TGTGCCTGGAGTGTGGACAGCACGGATGAAAAACTGTTTTTT
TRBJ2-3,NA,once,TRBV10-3,CAISESVGLTTDTQYF,TGTGCCATCAGTGAGTCCGTGGGACTTACCACAGATACGCAGTATTTT
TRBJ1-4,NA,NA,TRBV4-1,CASSQGWGPTNEKLFF,TGCGCCAGCAGCCAAGGGTGGGGGCCAACTAATGAAAAACTGTTTTTT